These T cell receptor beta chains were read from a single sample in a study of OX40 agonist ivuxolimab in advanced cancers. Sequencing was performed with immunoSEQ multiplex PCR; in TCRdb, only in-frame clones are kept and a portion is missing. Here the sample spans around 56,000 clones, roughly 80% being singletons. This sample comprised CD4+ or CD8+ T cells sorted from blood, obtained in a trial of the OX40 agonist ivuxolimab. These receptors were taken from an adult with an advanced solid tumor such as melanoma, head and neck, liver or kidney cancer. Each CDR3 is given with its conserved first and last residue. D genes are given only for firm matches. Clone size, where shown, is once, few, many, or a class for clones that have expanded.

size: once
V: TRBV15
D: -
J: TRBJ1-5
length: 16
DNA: TGTGCCACGAGGAGTGGGACACAGTATAGCAATCAGCCCCAGCATTTT
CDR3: CATRSGTQYSNQPQHF

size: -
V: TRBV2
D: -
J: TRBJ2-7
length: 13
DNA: TGTGCCAGAAATAAACAGAAGGGCGGCGAGCAGTACTTC
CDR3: CARNKQKGGEQYF

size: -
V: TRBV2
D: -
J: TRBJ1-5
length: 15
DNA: TGTGCCAGCAGTGGTGGGGAGTGGGGCAATCAGCCCCAGCATTTT
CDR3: CASSGGEWGNQPQHF

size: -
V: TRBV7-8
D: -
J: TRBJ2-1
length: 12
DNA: TGTGCCAGCAGCCGTGGGGGCAATGAGCAGTTCTTC
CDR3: CASSRGGNEQFF

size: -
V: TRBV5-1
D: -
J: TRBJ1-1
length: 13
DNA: TGCGCCAGCAGCCCGGCCGGGAACACTGAAGCTTTCTTT
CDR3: CASSPAGNTEAFF

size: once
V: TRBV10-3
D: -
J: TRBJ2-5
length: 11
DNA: TGTGCCACTCTGACGGAAGAGACCCAGTACTTC
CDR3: CATLTEETQYF

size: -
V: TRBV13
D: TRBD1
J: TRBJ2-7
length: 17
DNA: TGTGCCAGCAGCCCCACCCAGAGGACAGGGGTTTCCTACGAGCAGTACTTC
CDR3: CASSPTQRTGVSYEQYF

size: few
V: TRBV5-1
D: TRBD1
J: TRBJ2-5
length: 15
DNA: TGCGCCAGCAGCCGACAGGGGGCGCCGGGGGAGACCCAGTACTTC
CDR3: CASSRQGAPGETQYF

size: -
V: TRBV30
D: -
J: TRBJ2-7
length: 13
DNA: TGTGCCTGGAGCCCTAGGGGCCCCTACGAGCAGTACTTC
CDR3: CAWSPRGPYEQYF

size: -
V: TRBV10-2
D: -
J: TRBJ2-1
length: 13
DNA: TGCGCCAGCAGTGACCGGCTATTGGGTGCGCAGTTCTTC
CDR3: CASSDRLLGAQFF

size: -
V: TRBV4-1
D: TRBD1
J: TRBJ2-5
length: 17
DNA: TGCGCCAGCAGCCGAGCCCCCGGACAGGGAGTAGAAGAGACCCAGTACTTC
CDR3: CASSRAPGQGVEETQYF

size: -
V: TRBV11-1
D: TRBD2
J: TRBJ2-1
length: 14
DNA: TGTGCCAGCAGCTTCGGGGGGACCTACAATGAGCAGTTCTTC
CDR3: CASSFGGTYNEQFF

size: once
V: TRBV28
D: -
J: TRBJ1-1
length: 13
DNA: TGTGCCAGCAGTGGATACCCGAACACTGAAGCTTTCTTT
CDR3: CASSGYPNTEAFF

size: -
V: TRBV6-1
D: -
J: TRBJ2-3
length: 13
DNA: TGTGCCGCTCTTAGGACTAGCACAGATACGCAGTATTTT
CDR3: CAALRTSTDTQYF

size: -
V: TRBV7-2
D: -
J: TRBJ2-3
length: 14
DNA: TGTGCCAGCAGCCGGGACACTAGCACAGATACGCAGTATTTT
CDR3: CASSRDTSTDTQYF

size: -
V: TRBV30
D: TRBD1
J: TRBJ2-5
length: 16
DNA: TGTGCCTGGAGTGAGACAGGGCGGGTGTACCAAGAGACCCAGTACTTC
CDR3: CAWSETGRVYQETQYF

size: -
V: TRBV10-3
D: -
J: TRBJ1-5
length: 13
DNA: TGTGCCATCACCGAGGCGTTCAATCAGCCCCAGCATTTT
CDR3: CAITEAFNQPQHF

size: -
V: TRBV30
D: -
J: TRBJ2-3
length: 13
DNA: TGTGCCTGGAGTGTTGGAGGGGGGGATACGCAGTATTTT
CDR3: CAWSVGGGDTQYF

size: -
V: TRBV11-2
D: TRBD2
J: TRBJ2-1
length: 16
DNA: TGTGCCAGCAGCAATAGCGGGGAGAGCTCCTACAATGAGCAGTTCTTC
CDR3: CASSNSGESSYNEQFF

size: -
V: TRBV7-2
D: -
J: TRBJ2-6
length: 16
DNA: TGTGCCAGCAGCTTAGTAGGGGGATCTGGGGCCAACGTCCTGACTTTC
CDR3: CASSLVGGSGANVLTF

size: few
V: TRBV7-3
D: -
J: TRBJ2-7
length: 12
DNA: TGTGCCAGCAGCTTTAACATTCGCGAGCAGTACTTC
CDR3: CASSFNIREQYF

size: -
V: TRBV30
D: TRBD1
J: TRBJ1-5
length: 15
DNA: TGTGCCTGGAGCGGAAAGACAGGGGGCCTTCAGCCCCAGCATTTT
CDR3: CAWSGKTGGLQPQHF

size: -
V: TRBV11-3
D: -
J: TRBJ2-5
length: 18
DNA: TGTGCCAGCAGCTTAGATAGGCCTGGGACCTCGGGAAGCGAGACCCAGTACTTC
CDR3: CASSLDRPGTSGSETQYF

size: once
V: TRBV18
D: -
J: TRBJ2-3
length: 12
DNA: TGTGCCAGCTCACCAAAGACAGATACGCAGTATTTT
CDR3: CASSPKTDTQYF

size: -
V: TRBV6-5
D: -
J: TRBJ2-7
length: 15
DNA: TGTGCCAGCAGTTACGAAGCGGACAGCTCCTACGAGCAGTACTTC
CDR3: CASSYEADSSYEQYF

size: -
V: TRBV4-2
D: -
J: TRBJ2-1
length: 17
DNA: TGTGCCAGCAGCCAAGATCCCGCCGGGTACTCCTACAATGAGCAGTTCTTC
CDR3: CASSQDPAGYSYNEQFF

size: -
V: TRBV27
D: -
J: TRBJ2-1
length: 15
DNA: TGTGCCAGCAGTACGCCTAGAGCGGAAAACAATGAGCAGTTCTTC
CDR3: CASSTPRAENNEQFF

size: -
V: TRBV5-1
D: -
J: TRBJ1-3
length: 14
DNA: TGCGCCAGCAGTGGTGGGTCGTCAGGAAACACCATATATTTT
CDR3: CASSGGSSGNTIYF

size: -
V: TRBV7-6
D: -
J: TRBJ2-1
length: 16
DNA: TGTGCCAGCAGCTTAGCGCCCGGGAATGCCTACAATGAGCAGTTCTTC
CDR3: CASSLAPGNAYNEQFF

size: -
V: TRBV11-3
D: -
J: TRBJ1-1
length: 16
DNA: TGTGCCAGCAGCCATGCGGGCTCGGGGTTAATCACTGAAGCTTTCTTT
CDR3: CASSHAGSGLITEAFF

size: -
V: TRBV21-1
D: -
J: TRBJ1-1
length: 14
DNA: TGTGCCAGGGCCAATGGGGTCCCGAACACTGAAGCTTTCTTT
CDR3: CARANGVPNTEAFF

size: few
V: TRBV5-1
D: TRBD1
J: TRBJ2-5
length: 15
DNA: TGCGCCAGCAGCCCGACAGGGTATGAGGGAGAGACCCAGTACTTC
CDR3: CASSPTGYEGETQYF

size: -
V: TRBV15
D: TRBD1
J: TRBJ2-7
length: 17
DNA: TGTGCCACCAGCAGACTACTTGCCGGGACAGGGGGTATCAAGCAGTACTTC
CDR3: CATSRLLAGTGGIKQYF

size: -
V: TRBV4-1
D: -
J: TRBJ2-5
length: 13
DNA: TGCGCCAGCAGCCAACTCGCTTCCGAGACCCAGTACTTC
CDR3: CASSQLASETQYF

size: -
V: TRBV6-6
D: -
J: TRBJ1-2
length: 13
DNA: TGTGCCAGCAGTTACTCGAGTCGGGATGGCTACACCTTC
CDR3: CASSYSSRDGYTF

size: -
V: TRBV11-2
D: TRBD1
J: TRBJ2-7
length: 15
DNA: TGTGCCAGCAGCCAACTTTTAGGGACAGTCGAAGGGCAGTACTTC
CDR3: CASSQLLGTVEGQYF

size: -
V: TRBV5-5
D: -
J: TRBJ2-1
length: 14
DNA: TGTGCCAGCAGCTTATACACGGCCTACAATGAGCAGTTCTTC
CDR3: CASSLYTAYNEQFF

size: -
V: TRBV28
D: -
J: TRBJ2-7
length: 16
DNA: TGTGCCAGTAGCCCAGCATGGGGCAGGGCCTCCTACGAGCAGTACTTC
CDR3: CASSPAWGRASYEQYF

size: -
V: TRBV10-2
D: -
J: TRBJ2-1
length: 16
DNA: TGCGCCAGCAGTGAATTCTTAGGGGCGGCCTACAATGAGCAGTTCTTC
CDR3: CASSEFLGAAYNEQFF

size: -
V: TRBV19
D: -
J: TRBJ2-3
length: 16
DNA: TGTGCCAGTAGCCCAGGGTTAGCTAGTAGCACAGATACGCAGTATTTT
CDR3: CASSPGLASSTDTQYF

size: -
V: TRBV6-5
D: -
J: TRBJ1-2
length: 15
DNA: TGTGCCAGCAGTTACTCGACCAACGGAGCCTATGGCTACACCTTC
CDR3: CASSYSTNGAYGYTF

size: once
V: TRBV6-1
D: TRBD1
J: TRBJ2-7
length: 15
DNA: TGTGCCAGCAGTGAAGCGTCAGGGGGCGGAAGCGAGCAGTACTTC
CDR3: CASSEASGGGSEQYF

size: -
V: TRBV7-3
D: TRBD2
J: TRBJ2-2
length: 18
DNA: TGTGCCAGCAGCTTACGGACTAGCGGGAGGCTTAACACCGGGGAGCTGTTTTTT
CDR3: CASSLRTSGRLNTGELFF